Each of the 30 T cell receptor beta chains below was sequenced from the same sample in a study of control samples from healthy donors and cancer patients. Only in-frame clones appear in the TCRdb table, and some are missing; sequencing was by immunoSEQ multiplex PCR. The sample records around 40,000 clones, around 90% being singletons. The sample was PBMCs. The source of these receptors is a woman between 40 and 55 years old with head and neck cancer.

J is TRBJ2-4 and V is TRBV7-2; maybe TRBD1 (6 bases). Germline CDR1 and CDR2: SGHTA and FQGNSA. The CDR3 totals 16 residues. Trimming stripped 2 bases from V and 6 bases from J, with 17 bases between. The CDR3 region is CASSLSNGQGRNIQYF. CDR3 sequence (DNA): TGTGCCAGCAGCTTATCAAATGGTCAGGGGAGAAACATTCAGTACTTC.

The gene calls are TRBV5-1 and TRBJ2-3; 7 positions agree with TRBD1. This CDR3 is 14 amino acids long. V lost 4 bases and J lost 3; bases outside the gene matches: 5. From germline, CDR1 is SGHRS and CDR2 YFSETQ. This CDR3 reads CASSTGTETDTQYF. CDR3 sequence (DNA): TGCGCCAGCAGCACGGGGACAGAAACAGATACGCAGTATTTT. Using reference TRBV5-1 and TRBJ2-3 for the parts outside the CDR3, the full variable domain is KAGVTQTPRYLIKTRGQQVTLSCSPISGHRSVSWYQQTPGQGLQFLFEYFSETQRNKGNFPGRFSGRQFSNSRSEMNVSTLELGDSALYLCASSTGTETDTQYFGPGTRLTVL.

The rearrangement joins TRBV7-3 to TRBJ1-1; 9 bases are a match to TRBD1. The ends lost 6 bases at V and 5 bases at J; junction bases unmatched: 4. CDR1 and CDR2 (germline): SGHTA, FQGTGA. This CDR3 is 13 amino acids long. The chain's CDR3 is CASRQTGGTEAFF. The CDR3 nucleotides are TGTGCCAGCAGACAGACAGGGGGGACTGAAGCTTTCTTT.

In its sample, this clone was seen a few times. The chain employs TRBV6-6 and TRBJ2-7; 10 bases are a match to TRBD2. Per the germline V gene, CDR1 is MNHNY and CDR2 is SVGAGI (reference sequence). After removal of 8 bases from V and 2 bases from J, the junction contained 9 bases not matched to a gene. The CDR3 has 15 residues. The CDR3 DNA sequence: TGTGCCAGCCAACCTTCTAGCGGGGGAGCCTACGAGCAGTACTTC. As protein: CASQPSSGGAYEQYF.

V usage is TRBV7-9 and J usage is TRBJ2-7, with 8 bases fitting TRBD2. V was pared by 1 base and J by 7 bases, with 12 bases of the junction left unmatched. The CDR3 totals 16 residues. Germline assignment: CDR1 SEHNR and CDR2 FQNEAQ (reference sequence). The CDR3 DNA reads TGTGCCAGCAGCTTAGATGGGTCCGGGACTAGGAATGAGCAGTACTTC. Its protein product is CASSLDGSGTRNEQYF.

This chain joins TRBV5-8 and TRBJ2-5, with 8 bases lining up with TRBD1. CDR3 size: 14 residues. Germline loops: CDR1 SGHTS, CDR2 YDEGEE. Trimming cost V 2 bases and J 2 bases; bases outside gene matches: 2. Here the CDR3 DNA reads TGTGCCAGCAGCTTATACAGGGGGCAAGAGACCCAGTACTTC. As protein: CASSLYRGQETQYF.

V is TRBV6-5 and J is TRBJ1-1; D not certain. CDR3 length equals 15 residues. The V gene lost 2 bases and the J gene lost 0 bases, with 10 bases spanning the gap. Germline V CDR1 and CDR2: MNHEY, SVGAGI. This CDR3 is CASSYGVPMNTEAFF. CDR3 in DNA: TGTGCCAGCAGTTACGGGGTACCAATGAACACTGAAGCTTTCTTT.

This chain links TRBV7-2 with TRBJ1-5, with D tentatively TRBD1 (5 bases). The CDR3 is made up of 15 amino acids. Trimming shortened V by 0 bases and J by 3 bases, and 9 bases separated the two germline ends. Germline V gives CDR1 SGHTA, CDR2 FQGNSA. The CDR3 region has the DNA TGTGCCAGCAGCTTAGCAGCGGGGCCCAATCAGCCCCAGCATTTT. Its protein product is CASSLAAGPNQPQHF.

The chain couples TRBV5-1 to TRBJ2-3; possible D gene TRBD1, 5 bases. This CDR3 comprises 15 residues. Looked up from germline, CDR1 is SGHRS and CDR2 is YFSETQ. Trimming removed 2 bases from V and 2 bases from J, with 12 bases in between. In DNA form, the CDR3 reads TGCGCCAGCAGCTTAGTAGGGGTAATCACAGATACGCAGTATTTT. Translated: CASSLVGVITDTQYF.

This rearrangement joins TRBV6-5 to TRBJ1-6; 7 nucleotides match TRBD1. The CDR3 extends over 15 amino acids. The V gene's germline CDR1 is MNHEY and CDR2 SVGAGI. The ends lost 6 bases at V and 8 bases at J; junction bases unmatched: 10. The CDR3 loop is CASRPWTGLDSPLHF. CDR3 DNA sequence: TGTGCCAGCAGACCCTGGACAGGCTTAGATTCACCCCTCCACTTT.

The V and J genes are TRBV11-2 and TRBJ2-3; 10 bases map to TRBD2. V shed 1 base and J 3 bases; nucleotides not matched to a gene: 4. The CDR3 length is 16 residues. CDR1 and CDR2 (germline): SGHAT, FQNNGV. CDR3 residues: CASSLGASGSTDTQYF. The DNA of the CDR3 is TGTGCCAGCAGCTTAGGGGCTAGCGGGAGTACAGATACGCAGTATTTT. Full variable domain (missing parts from reference TRBV11-2 and TRBJ2-3): EAGVAQSPRYKIIEKRQSVAFWCNPISGHATLYWYQQILGQGPKLLIQFQNNGVVDDSQLPKDRFSAERLKGVDSTLKIQPAKLEDSAVYLCASSLGASGSTDTQYFGPGTRLTVL.

V and J are TRBV30 and TRBJ1-5, with 8 bases fitting TRBD1. Germline trimming cut 1 base from V and 4 bases from J; bases unmatched to any gene: 12. CDR1 and CDR2 from the germline V gene are GTSNPN and SVGIG (reference sequence). The CDR3 extends over 17 amino acids. This CDR3 reads CAWSGVPGTGSNQPQHF. DNA for the CDR3: TGTGCCTGGAGTGGGGTACCCGGGACAGGCTCTAATCAGCCCCAGCATTTT. The whole variable domain, filled in from reference TRBV30 and TRBJ1-5, reads SQTIHQWPATLVQPVGSPLSLECTVEGTSNPNLYWYRQAAGRGLQLLFYSVGIGQISSEVPQNLSASRPQDRQFILSSKKLLLSDSGFYLCAWSGVPGTGSNQPQHFGDGTRLSIL.

V usage is TRBV6-4 and J usage is TRBJ1-1; TRBD1 matches 9 bases. V shed 5 bases and J 4 bases; nucleotides not matched to a gene: 8. Germline V lookup: CDR1 MRHNA, CDR2 SNTAGT. The CDR3 runs to 15 residues. The DNA of the CDR3 is TGTGCCAGCAGTACAGGACAGGGGAGCGCCACTGAAGCTTTCTTT. This sequence encodes CASSTGQGSATEAFF.

V usage is TRBV5-1 and J usage is TRBJ1-1, with a weak D call TRBD1 (5 bases). The CDR3 has 15 residues. From germline, CDR1 is SGHRS and CDR2 YFSETQ. The V gene lost 4 bases and the J gene lost 1 base, with 14 bases spanning the gap. The CDR3 sequence is CASSRTGTGNTEAFF. CDR3 nucleotides: TGCGCCAGCAGCAGGACCGGGACGGGGAACACTGAAGCTTTCTTT.

This chain links TRBV5-1 with TRBJ1-2; D is unclear. Germline-derived CDR1 and CDR2 are SGHRS and YFSETQ. Trimming removed 2 bases from V and 0 bases from J, with 8 bases in between. This CDR3 region has 14 residues. The CDR3 DNA sequence: TGCGCCAGCAGCTTTACAGAAGCTAACTATGGCTACACCTTC. It translates to CASSFTEANYGYTF.

The rearrangement links TRBV30 to TRBJ1-4; D gene unclear. V was cut by 1 base and J by 7 bases, with 10 bases left in between. Germline CDR1 GTSNPN, CDR2 SVGIG (reference sequence). The CDR3 spans 13 residues. The CDR3 nucleotides are TGTGCCTGGAGTGCGAACGGAGGTGAAAAACTGTTTTTT. Translating it yields CAWSANGGEKLFF. The full variable domain, its missing parts supplied by reference TRBV30 and TRBJ1-4, is SQTIHQWPATLVQPVGSPLSLECTVEGTSNPNLYWYRQAAGRGLQLLFYSVGIGQISSEVPQNLSASRPQDRQFILSSKKLLLSDSGFYLCAWSANGGEKLFFGSGTQLSVL.

This chain uses TRBV6-5 with TRBJ1-1; D unclear. Trimming removed 0 bases at V and 5 bases at J, with 16 bases between. Looked up from germline, CDR1 is MNHEY and CDR2 is SVGAGI. This CDR3 is 16 amino acids long. This CDR3 reads CASSYSSGKRRTEAFF. The DNA for the CDR3 is TGTGCCAGCAGTTACTCGAGTGGGAAGAGAAGGACTGAAGCTTTCTTT.

This clone was seen a single time. V gene TRBV6-5 combines with J gene TRBJ1-2; D remains unclear. This CDR3 has 14 residues. CDR1 MNHEY and CDR2 SVGAGI come from the germline V gene. Trimming shortened V by 7 bases and J by 3 bases, and 15 bases separated the two germline ends. The CDR3 DNA sequence: TGTGCCAGCATCAAGGCCGGATTCTACTATGGCTACACCTTC. The encoded protein is CASIKAGFYYGYTF.

This clone was observed a handful of times. This chain connects TRBV27 to TRBJ2-1; D may be TRBD1 or TRBD2 (5 bases each). The CDR3 contains 17 residues. V was cut by 7 bases and J by 4 bases, with 23 bases left in between. Germline V gene lookup returns CDR1 MNHEY and CDR2 SMNVEV (reference sequence). The CDR3 loop is CASMHGQLGVPYNEQFF. In DNA form, the CDR3 reads TGTGCCAGCATGCACGGCCAGCTGGGGGTTCCGTACAATGAGCAGTTCTTC.

This clone was seen just once. The chain uses TRBV27 and TRBJ1-2; a possible D gene is TRBD1 (5 bases). This CDR3 is 13 amino acids long. In germline, CDR1 is MNHEY, CDR2 SMNVEV (reference sequence). Trimming left V 3 bases short and J 4 bases short, with 9 bases between. CDR3 DNA sequence: TGTGCCAGCAGTTTTCAGGGAGGCTATGGCTACACCTTC. Protein: CASSFQGGYGYTF.

The chain has TRBV11-2 and TRBJ1-1; TRBD1 might be the D (6 bases). This CDR3 has 17 residues. Trimming pared 4 bases from V and 2 bases from J, leaving 20 bases between. Germline V gene sequence: CDR1 SGHAT, CDR2 FQNNGV. The CDR3 DNA sequence: TGTGCCAGCAGCTCCCCGGAGGGGGGTCGCGTAAACACTGAAGCTTTCTTT. It yields the protein CASSSPEGGRVNTEAFF.

The chain links TRBV5-1 to TRBJ2-1; TRBD2 aligns across 9 bases. The germline CDR1 and CDR2 sequences are SGHRS and YFSETQ. With V trimmed by 1 base and J by 5 bases, 7 bases remained unmatched. The CDR3 consists of 16 residues. Written as DNA, the CDR3 is TGCGCCAGCAGCTTGAATGGCGGGAGGGTTCACAATGAGCAGTTCTTC. It translates to CASSLNGGRVHNEQFF.

The chain joins TRBV5-6 to TRBJ2-7; 9 positions agree with TRBD1. The ends lost 2 bases at V and 6 bases at J; junction bases unmatched: 12. The CDR3 is 16 residues long. CDR1 SGHDT and CDR2 YYEEEE come from the germline V gene. CDR3 region: CASSLGAGTGSIEQYF. DNA for the CDR3: TGTGCCAGCAGCTTAGGGGCGGGGACAGGGTCGATCGAGCAGTACTTC.

V is TRBV23-1 and J is TRBJ2-7; D ambiguous. TRBV23-1 is marked as an open reading frame, function uncertain. CDR3 length: 17 residues. V lost 8 bases to trimming and J lost 0 bases, with 23 bases between them. The chain's CDR3 is CASPPKAFRASSYEQYF. DNA of the CDR3: TGCGCCAGCCCTCCCAAGGCGTTTAGGGCCTCCTCCTACGAGCAGTACTTC.

This clone was seen only a few times. V and J are TRBV4-2 and TRBJ1-1; no definite D call. Germline lookup yields CDR1 LGHNA and CDR2 YNFKEQ. V lost 4 bases and J lost 5, with 8 bases in between. The CDR3 consists of 12 residues. The CDR3 DNA follows: TGTGCCAGCAGCCCTGGGTATACTGAAGCTTTCTTT. Protein product: CASSPGYTEAFF.

This chain uses TRBV9 with TRBJ2-2; 12 bases match TRBD2. The CDR3 is 15 residues long. The germline V gene encodes CDR1 SGDLS and CDR2 YYNGEE. Trimming at V came to 0 bases and at J to 7 bases, leaving 1 base not matched to a gene. CDR3 bases: TGTGCCAGCAGCGTAGGACTAGCGGGAGTCGGGGAGCTGTTTTTT. It codes for CASSVGLAGVGELFF.

This chain links TRBV11-2 with TRBJ2-2; D not resolved. Trimming removed 5 bases at V and 0 bases at J, with 7 bases between. This CDR3 is built from 14 residues. The germline gives CDR1 SGHAT, CDR2 FQNNGV. The CDR3 spells CASSQPSNTGELFF. The CDR3 DNA sequence: TGTGCCAGCAGCCAGCCATCGAACACCGGGGAGCTGTTTTTT.

CDR3 loop: CASSQPTSGGAREQYF. Here the CDR3 DNA reads TGCGCCAGCAGCCAACCTACTAGCGGGGGGGCCCGGGAGCAGTACTTC. The genes are TRBV4-1 and TRBJ2-7, with TRBD2 matching over 13 bases. Germline lookup yields CDR1 MGHRA and CDR2 YSYEKL. The CDR3 is 16 residues long. Germline trimming cut 2 bases from V and 7 bases from J; bases unmatched to any gene: 8.

The rearrangement uses TRBV2 and TRBJ2-2, with D perhaps assigned TRBD1 or TRBD2 (5 bases each). The ends were cut back, 4 bases at V and 1 base at J, with 16 bases in the middle. Germline values: CDR1 SNHLY, CDR2 FYNNEI. This CDR3 is built from 17 residues. In DNA, the CDR3 is TGTGCCAGCAGTGGGGGAGAGAAGACAGTGAACACCGGGGAGCTGTTTTTT. Protein product: CASSGGEKTVNTGELFF.

The V and J genes are TRBV28 and TRBJ2-3, with a weak D call TRBD2 (6 bases). CDR1 is MDHEN, CDR2 SYDVKM, per germline. V lost 3 bases and J 0 bases, leaving 10 bases between the germline ends. The CDR3 loop spans 15 amino acids. The CDR3, as DNA: TGTGCCAGCAGTTTCCCTGGGACTAGCACAGATACGCAGTATTTT. Protein: CASSFPGTSTDTQYF.